This is a list of T cell receptor beta chains from one sample in a study of blood T cell repertoires in COVID-19. This table comes from immunoSEQ multiplex PCR, and its TCRdb copy is limited to in-frame clones, with some not included. The table includes about 26,000 clones, roughly 80% detected once. The sample taken for sequencing was peripheral blood. Every receptor here comes from a man aged 45 to 65 with active or convalescent COVID-19. The CDR3 runs from the conserved cysteine through the conserved F or W. Fields, in order: V gene, J gene, clone size, D gene, CDR3 protein, CDR3 DNA. A D gene is named only where the DNA matches it firmly. The listing skips clone size in some rows; elsewhere it reads once, few, many or a size class.

TRBV5-4	TRBJ1-3	few	.	CASSRAPGAFGNTIYF	TGTGCCAGCAGCCGGGCCCCTGGGGCCTTTGGAAACACCATATATTTT
TRBV13	TRBJ1-5	.	.	CASSRTPNQPQHF	TGTGCCAGCAGTAGGACACCCAATCAGCCCCAGCATTTT
TRBV9	TRBJ1-1	.	TRBD1	CASSVAGQGGTEAFF	TGTGCCAGCAGCGTTGCAGGACAGGGGGGAACTGAAGCTTTCTTT
TRBV6-1	TRBJ2-5	.	TRBD2	CASSESGGWETQYF	TGTGCCAGCAGTGAAAGCGGGGGGTGGGAGACCCAGTACTTC
TRBV29-1	TRBJ1-5	.	TRBD1	CSVSGTGGSNQPQHF	TGCAGTGTATCCGGGACAGGGGGTAGCAATCAGCCCCAGCATTTT
TRBV5-1	TRBJ2-5	.	TRBD2	CASTLAGESGAGETQYF	TGCGCCAGCACCTTGGCGGGCGAGAGCGGGGCAGGGGAGACCCAGTACTTC
TRBV10-3	TRBJ2-2	.	.	CAAKSGTRIKGAGELFF	TGTGCCGCCAAATCCGGGACTCGCATAAAGGGAGCCGGGGAGCTGTTTTTT
TRBV20-1	TRBJ1-2	once	.	CSARQDYGYTF	TGCAGTGCTAGACAGGACTATGGCTACACCTTC
TRBV5-1	TRBJ2-3	.	TRBD2	CAPSPGGRGDTQYF	TGCGCCCCCAGCCCGGGGGGGCGGGGCGATACGCAGTATTTT
TRBV6-1	TRBJ2-1	.	TRBD2	CASSVGQAGGSIEQFF	TGTGCCAGCAGTGTGGGCCAGGCGGGAGGTAGTATTGAGCAGTTCTTC
TRBV11-3	TRBJ2-1	.	.	CASSLSGLAIGIEFF	TGTGCCAGCAGCTTAAGTGGGCTAGCGATCGGTATTGAGTTCTTC
TRBV11-1	TRBJ2-3	.	.	CASSLGGRDTQYF	TGTGCCAGCAGCTTAGGAGGTCGGGATACGCAGTATTTT
TRBV5-4	TRBJ2-7	.	.	CASSHSVEQYF	TGTGCCAGCAGCCACTCCGTGGAGCAGTACTTC
TRBV9	TRBJ2-7	.	.	CASSVARQVSSNRFYEQYF	TGTGCCAGCAGCGTAGCTCGGCAGGTTTCATCCAACCGGTTCTACGAGCAGTACTTC
TRBV9	TRBJ1-6	once	.	CASSVTGNSPLHF	TGTGCCAGCAGCGTCACAGGGAATTCACCCCTCCACTTT
TRBV4-1	TRBJ1-5	.	TRBD1	CASSQGQGNNQPQHF	TGCGCCAGCAGCCAGGGACAGGGTAACAATCAGCCCCAGCATTTT
TRBV7-6	TRBJ1-2	.	.	CASGEGGYGYTF	TGTGCCAGCGGGGAGGGTGGCTATGGCTACACCTTC
TRBV15	TRBJ2-2	.	TRBD1	CATRKGAGTGELFF	TGTGCCACCAGAAAGGGGGCTGGCACCGGGGAGCTGTTTTTT
TRBV5-4	TRBJ2-7	.	TRBD2	CASSPTSGGANEQYF	TGTGCCAGCAGTCCAACTAGCGGGGGGGCCAACGAGCAGTACTTC
TRBV27	TRBJ2-7	.	TRBD2	CASSFIRRGLAYEQYF	TGTGCCAGCAGTTTTATTCGTCGGGGACTAGCCTACGAGCAGTACTTC
TRBV6-1	TRBJ1-1	.	.	CASSEVYTRRVNTEAFF	TGTGCCAGCAGTGAAGTTTACACTCGGAGGGTGAACACTGAAGCTTTCTTT
TRBV5-1	TRBJ1-2	.	.	CASSVVTAGISGYTF	TGCGCCAGCAGCGTGGTCACCGCAGGGATAAGTGGCTACACCTTC
TRBV30	TRBJ2-7	.	TRBD2	CAWSAQAGSYEQYF	TGTGCCTGGAGTGCCCAAGCGGGAAGCTACGAGCAGTACTTC
TRBV7-9	TRBJ2-1	.	TRBD1	CASSLRDRGLGEQFF	TGTGCCAGCAGCTTACGGGACAGGGGGTTGGGTGAGCAGTTCTTC
TRBV24-1	TRBJ2-3	.	.	CATSAPAGLNTDTQYF	TGTGCCACCAGTGCCCCAGCGGGCTTAAACACAGATACGCAGTATTTT
TRBV19	TRBJ2-1	.	TRBD2	CASRRTSGSFNEQFF	TGTGCCAGTAGACGGACTAGCGGGAGTTTCAATGAGCAGTTCTTC
TRBV29-1	TRBJ2-2	.	.	CSVEGGPTGELFF	TGCAGCGTTGAAGGGGGGCCCACCGGGGAGCTGTTTTTT
TRBV9	TRBJ1-3	once	.	CASSVQGVGNTIYF	TGTGCCAGCAGCGTCCAAGGGGTTGGAAACACCATATATTTT
TRBV27	TRBJ1-6	once	.	CASSLRERPPLHF	TGTGCCAGCAGTTTGAGGGAACGGCCACCCCTCCACTTT
TRBV19	TRBJ1-1	.	.	CASSLPHTEAFF	TGTGCCAGTAGCCTCCCCCACACTGAAGCTTTCTTT
TRBV12-3/TRBV12-4	TRBJ2-3	.	TRBD2	CASSQRGSQRF	TGTGCCAGCAGTCAGCGGGGCTCACAACGTTTT
TRBV29-1	TRBJ2-1	few	TRBD1	CSVRGQVAGEQFF	TGCAGCGTGAGGGGACAGGTAGCAGGGGAGCAGTTCTTC
TRBV7-3	TRBJ2-3	few	.	CASSFLSSSTDTQYF	TGTGCCAGCAGCTTCCTTAGCTCTAGCACAGATACGCAGTATTTT
TRBV19	TRBJ1-3	few	.	CASKGGNTIYF	TGTGCCAGTAAAGGGGGTAACACCATATATTTT
TRBV4-1	TRBJ2-1	.	.	CASSQVSARGEAEQFF	TGCGCCAGCAGCCAAGTGTCTGCAAGAGGGGAGGCTGAGCAGTTCTTC
TRBV6-5	TRBJ2-5	.	.	CASSPGSGETQYF	TGTGCCAGCAGCCCAGGATCGGGGGAGACCCAGTACTTC
TRBV9	TRBJ1-6	once	TRBD1	CASSTPTGGAGTGDRSPLHF	TGTGCCAGCAGCACACCGACCGGGGGAGCCGGGACAGGGGATCGATCACCCCTCCACTTT
TRBV6-1	TRBJ2-1	.	TRBD1	CASSEVRDRVLQSSYNEQFF	TGTGCCAGCAGTGAAGTGAGGGACAGGGTGCTCCAGAGCTCCTACAATGAGCAGTTCTTC
TRBV2	TRBJ2-5	.	.	CASTRGEETQYF	TGTGCCAGCACCAGGGGGGAAGAGACCCAGTACTTC
TRBV28	TRBJ1-1	.	.	CASSLPYGGRTEAFF	TGTGCCAGCAGTTTACCCTACGGGGGGCGAACTGAAGCTTTCTTT
TRBV5-1	TRBJ2-7	.	.	CASSLDVRPHEQYF	TGCGCCAGCAGCTTGGATGTCAGGCCCCACGAGCAGTACTTC
TRBV28	TRBJ1-5	few	.	CASSLGARSNQPQHF	TGTGCCAGCAGTTTGGGGGCCCGCTCTAATCAGCCCCAGCATTTT
TRBV10-1	TRBJ2-2	.	.	CASTDSTGELFF	TGCGCCAGCACCGACAGCACCGGGGAGCTGTTTTTT
TRBV4-2	TRBJ2-7	.	.	CASSQAARGLNYEQYF	TGTGCCAGCAGCCAAGCCGCTAGGGGACTTAACTACGAGCAGTACTTC
TRBV29-1	TRBJ1-5	.	.	CSVPVGETQHF	TGCAGCGTTCCGGTCGGGGAAACCCAGCATTTT
TRBV6-4	TRBJ2-3	.	TRBD2	CASSAGTSGGTDTQYF	TGTGCCAGCAGTGCCGGGACTAGCGGGGGCACAGATACGCAGTATTTT
TRBV5-1	TRBJ2-5	.	.	CASSLGTVSRLETQYF	TGCGCCAGCAGCTTGGGGACAGTGAGCCGATTAGAGACCCAGTACTTC
TRBV27	TRBJ2-2	.	TRBD1	CASSLQGASGELFF	TGTGCCAGCAGTTTACAGGGGGCTTCCGGGGAGCTGTTTTTT
TRBV5-4	TRBJ1-6	few	TRBD1	CASSLGDRGRNSPLHF	TGTGCCAGCAGCTTGGGGGACAGGGGTAGAAATTCACCCCTCCACTTT
TRBV28	TRBJ1-6	once	TRBD1	CASSGDRDSPLHF	TGTGCCAGCAGTGGGGACAGGGATTCACCCCTCCACTTT
TRBV24-1	TRBJ2-3	few	TRBD1	CATSDVDRGTDTQYF	TGTGCCACCAGTGATGTGGACAGGGGCACAGATACGCAGTATTTT
TRBV19	TRBJ1-3	.	.	CASSRQSSGNTIYF	TGTGCCAGTAGTAGACAGAGCTCTGGAAACACCATATATTTT